The present TCR beta chain was sequenced within a study of T cells in Graves' hyperthyroidism and ophthalmopathy. Looked up from germline, CDR1 is MDHEN and CDR2 is SYDVKM. V lost 6 bases, J lost 12 bases, and 9 bases stayed unmatched. This CDR3 is built from 15 residues. The table lists this clonotype with a few counts. Using RNA transcripts as the source, TCR beta CDR3 regions were amplified. The HTBI set primed first-round TCR CDR3 RT-PCR. TCRdb independently ran MiXCR on the multiplex PCR reads; one entry per CDR3 protein. Of fewer than 450,000 distinct CDR3 sequences in the sample, about 14% were seen once.

V is TRBV28 and J is TRBJ2-1, with 15 positions matching TRBD2. Material: blood. This TCR was recovered from a man in his fifties with Graves' ophthalmopathy. Here the CDR3 reads CASSPRTSGRDWQFF. CDR3 in DNA: TGTGCCAGCAGCCCCCGGACTAGCGGGAGGGATTGGCAGTTCTTC.